These 18 T cell receptor beta chains came from one sample sequenced in a study of Graves' ophthalmopathy and Graves' hyperthyroidism. Amplification of TCR beta CDR3 regions used RNA transcripts. RT-PCR with HTBI primers came first, then second-round multiplex PCR. TCRdb ran MiXCR on the multiplex PCR reads and lists one entry per CDR3 protein. The sample has 200,000 to 300,000 distinct CDR3 sequences, around 45% seen once. Sequences were obtained from peripheral blood. These receptors were collected from an adult man with Graves' ophthalmopathy.

This clonotype has only a few counts. The chain links TRBV7-2 to TRBJ1-1; the D gene is possibly TRBD1 (5 bases). The CDR3 is made up of 14 amino acids. Germline CDR1 reads SGHTA; CDR2 reads FQGNSA. With 7 bases removed from V and 4 bases from J, the gap between germline ends came to 16 bases. The CDR3 loop reads CASKRDRLPTEAFF. CDR3 DNA sequence: TGTGCCAGCAAGAGGGACCGACTACCCACTGAAGCTTTCTTT.

The chain recombines TRBV2 with TRBJ2-6; D is unclear. CDR1 SNHLY and CDR2 FYNNEI come from the germline V gene. The V and J ends lost 6 bases and 0 bases respectively, with 9 bases between them. The CDR3 is made up of 15 amino acids. CDR3 DNA sequence: TGTGCCAGCAGGTCGGAGTCCTCTGGGGCCAACGTCCTGACTTTC. Translated: CASRSESSGANVLTF.

The count of this clonotype is one. V gene TRBV5-1 combines with J gene TRBJ1-1; D is perhaps TRBD1 (5 bases). The germline V gene encodes CDR1 SGHRS and CDR2 YFSETQ. CDR3 size: 15 residues. Trimming pared 0 bases from V and 3 bases from J, leaving 12 bases between. The DNA of the CDR3 is TGCGCCAGCAGCTTGGGTGGGCCGGGGGACACTGAAGCTTTCTTT. Its translation is CASSLGGPGDTEAFF. The entire variable domain, with the rest obtained from reference TRBV5-1 and TRBJ1-1, is as follows: KAGVTQTPRYLIKTRGQQVTLSCSPISGHRSVSWYQQTPGQGLQFLFEYFSETQRNKGNFPGRFSGRQFSNSRSEMNVSTLELGDSALYLCASSLGGPGDTEAFFGQGTRLTVV.

Written as DNA, the CDR3 is TGTGCCAGCAGTGAAGAGAGAGGAGGGGAAAAACTGTTTTTT. Translated, it gives CASSEERGGEKLFF. The V and J genes are TRBV2 and TRBJ1-4; D is unclear. The CDR3 totals 14 residues. Trimming left V 1 base short and J 8 bases short, with 11 bases between. Germline assignment: CDR1 SNHLY and CDR2 FYNNEI.

The chain joins TRBV4-1 to TRBJ2-7; D possibly matches TRBD1 or TRBD2 (6 bases each). From germline, CDR1 is MGHRA and CDR2 YSYEKL. The V end lost 6 bases, the J end lost 4 bases, and 10 bases lay between the germline ends. CDR3 length: 12 amino acids. The CDR3 here is CASRGGKYEQYF. The CDR3 DNA sequence: TGCGCCAGCAGAGGGGGGAAATACGAGCAGTACTTC.

This clonotype was observed a single time. The CDR3 loop reads CASSLSAGGIDYGYTF. Written as DNA, the CDR3 is TGTGCCAGCAGCTTATCGGCGGGGGGCATAGACTATGGCTACACCTTC. The chain uses TRBV7-2 and TRBJ1-2; TRBD1 might be the D (6 bases). V was shortened by 2 bases and J by 3 bases, with 16 bases between the two germline ends. Germline values: CDR1 SGHTA, CDR2 FQGNSA. The CDR3 consists of 16 residues.

V usage is TRBV4-1 and J usage is TRBJ2-7; TRBD1 matches at 7 bases. Germline-derived CDR1 and CDR2 are MGHRA and YSYEKL. CDR3 size: 15 residues. The V segment lost 0 bases and the J segment 2 bases; nucleotides outside the gene matches: 4. The CDR3 here is CASSQETGLPYEQYF. CDR3 in DNA: TGCGCCAGCAGCCAAGAGACAGGGTTACCCTACGAGCAGTACTTC.

The rearrangement joins TRBV5-1 to TRBJ1-1, with D unresolved. V dropped 0 bases and J dropped 1 base, with 13 bases sitting between them. Germline V CDR1 and CDR2: SGHRS, YFSETQ. The CDR3 spans 16 residues. This CDR3 is CASSLGEGSGNTEAFF. DNA for the CDR3: TGCGCCAGCAGCTTGGGGGAGGGATCCGGGAACACTGAAGCTTTCTTT. The whole variable domain, filled in from reference TRBV5-1 and TRBJ1-1, reads KAGVTQTPRYLIKTRGQQVTLSCSPISGHRSVSWYQQTPGQGLQFLFEYFSETQRNKGNFPGRFSGRQFSNSRSEMNVSTLELGDSALYLCASSLGEGSGNTEAFFGQGTRLTVV.

V usage is TRBV3-1 and J usage is TRBJ1-1; D is undetermined. The CDR3 is made up of 15 amino acids. V was trimmed by 5 bases and J by 5 bases, leaving 18 bases between them. Germline-derived CDR1 and CDR2 are LGHDT and YNNKEL (reference sequence). The CDR3 bases are TGTGCCAGCAGCTTAAACGAGTTGAGTAGGACTGAAGCTTTCTTT. Protein product: CASSLNELSRTEAFF.

This clonotype was recorded many times. The rearrangement joins TRBV24-1 to TRBJ2-6; TRBD1 might be the D (5 bases). V was shortened by 4 bases and J by 2 bases, with 14 bases between the two germline ends. Germline CDR1 reads KGHDR; CDR2 reads SFDVKD. The CDR3 is made up of 17 amino acids. The CDR3 loop is CATSDPATAPGANVLTF. CDR3 bases: TGTGCCACCAGTGACCCGGCGACAGCGCCTGGGGCCAACGTCCTGACTTTC.

This clonotype was detected a few times. The genes are TRBV20-1 and TRBJ2-5; tentatively, D is TRBD2 (6 bases). This CDR3 contains 14 residues. Between the trimmed V and J ends, which lost 0 bases and 5 bases, there was a span of 13 bases. The germline V gene encodes CDR1 DFQATT and CDR2 SNEGSKA (reference sequence). The CDR3 sequence is CSARDRSGVETQYF. In DNA form, the CDR3 reads TGCAGTGCTAGAGATCGGTCGGGGGTTGAGACCCAGTACTTC.

V is TRBV6-1 and J is TRBJ1-6, with D perhaps TRBD1 (5 bases). CDR3 length: 13 residues. From germline, CDR1 is MNHNS and CDR2 SASEGT. Deletions cut 6 bases from V and 6 bases from J, with 9 bases between. CDR3 sequence: CASSRDLNSPLHF. CDR3 in DNA: TGTGCCAGCAGCCGGGACCTTAATTCACCCCTCCACTTT.

This rearrangement joins TRBV7-9 to TRBJ2-7; 7 bases are shared with TRBD1. This CDR3 comprises 14 residues. Germline lookup yields CDR1 SEHNR and CDR2 FQNEAQ (reference sequence). Losses at the gene ends were 4 bases for V and 3 bases for J; bases not matched to a gene: 6. CDR3: CASSSLPGGYEQYF. CDR3 in DNA: TGTGCCAGCAGCTCTCTCCCAGGGGGCTACGAGCAGTACTTC.

The chain recombines TRBV2 with TRBJ1-2; a possible D gene is TRBD1 (6 bases). The CDR3 runs to 14 residues. V was cut by 1 base and J by 2 bases, with 8 bases left in between. CDR1 is SNHLY, CDR2 FYNNEI, per germline. The CDR3 loop is CASSEGQGNYGYTF. DNA for the CDR3: TGTGCCAGCAGTGAAGGTCAGGGGAACTATGGCTACACCTTC. The complete variable domain, with remaining parts taken from reference TRBV2 and TRBJ1-2, reads EPEVTQTPSHQVTQMGQEVILRCVPISNHLYFYWYRQILGQKVEFLVSFYNNEISEKSEIFDDQFSVERPDGSNFTLKIRSTKLEDSAMYFCASSEGQGNYGYTFGSGTRLTVV.

This clonotype was picked up a small number of times. The chain couples TRBV5-1 to TRBJ2-7; no clear D gene. Trimming cost V 6 bases and J 4 bases, with 8 bases left between them. This CDR3 has 11 residues. CDR1 and CDR2 (germline): SGHRS, YFSETQ. In DNA, the CDR3 is TGCGCCAGCAACTTCGGTTACGAGCAGTACTTC. Residues: CASNFGYEQYF.

This clonotype was seen a handful of times. The gene calls are TRBV7-9 and TRBJ1-1; 7 nucleotides agree with TRBD1. From germline, CDR1 is SEHNR and CDR2 FQNEAQ (reference sequence). V shed 5 bases and J 3 bases; nucleotides not matched to a gene: 6. This CDR3 spans 14 amino acids. CDR3 in DNA: TGTGCCAGCAGCCTGACAGGGATCGACACTGAAGCTTTCTTT. Protein: CASSLTGIDTEAFF.

To note about this clonotype: At one end the junction does not follow the germline gene, possibly because of a read error. V usage is TRBV29-1 and J usage is TRBJ1-1; D unclear. Germline CDR1 is SQVTM and CDR2 is ANQGSEA. This CDR3 region has 13 residues. The CDR3 region has the DNA TGCGGCGTTGAAACGGGTATGAACACTGAAGCTTTCTTT. Translation gives CGVETGMNTEAFF.

This chain connects TRBV7-3 to TRBJ2-3, with D possibly TRBD1 on 6 matching bases. V shed 4 bases and J shed 4 bases, with 9 bases lying between them. Germline V lookup: CDR1 SGHTA, CDR2 FQGTGA. The CDR3 runs to 13 residues. The chain's CDR3 is CASSSYRADTQYF. The CDR3 DNA is TGTGCCAGCAGCTCTTACAGGGCAGATACGCAGTATTTT.